This T cell receptor (beta chain) was sequenced for a study of Tregs in tolerant kidney transplant recipients. CDR3 length equals 13 residues. The V end was cut by 6 bases, the J end by 5 bases, with 14 bases between. Per the germline V gene, CDR1 is SNHLY and CDR2 is FYNNEI. TCRdb keeps only in-frame clones here, not all; method: immunoSEQ multiplex PCR. The sample records roughly 250,000 clones, about 86% being singletons. V gene TRBV2 combines with J gene TRBJ2-7; possible D gene TRBD2, 5 bases. The specimen sequenced was CD4+ T cells from blood. This receptor was identified in a human donor in good health. CDR3 in amino acids: CASRAGVLNEQYF. DNA for the CDR3: TGTGCCAGCAGGGCCGGGGTACTCAACGAGCAGTACTTC.